The 29 T cell receptor beta chains given below trace back to one sample, sequenced in a study of cytomegalovirus exposure and HLA in healthy donors. Measured with immunoSEQ multiplex PCR; TCRdb has only the in-frame clones, and not every one. The sample lists approximately 150,000 clones; about 87% were seen once. Material for sequencing was PBMCs. The receptors originated from a woman in her twenties or thirties in good health and CMV-seronegative.

The chain recombines TRBV19 with TRBJ2-7; tentative D call: TRBD2 (6 bases). Germline V lookup: CDR1 LNHDA, CDR2 SQIVND (reference sequence). This CDR3 comprises 13 residues. V was shortened by 7 bases and J by 2 bases, with 12 bases between the two germline ends. The CDR3 nucleotides are TGTGCCAGTATCGGAGGGACCCCCTACGAGCAGTACTTC. Protein: CASIGGTPYEQYF.

V and J are TRBV7-7 and TRBJ2-5, with D possibly being TRBD1 (6 bases). The length of the CDR3 is 14 residues. Germline-derived CDR1 and CDR2 are SSHAT and FNYEAQ (reference sequence). Trimming removed 3 bases from V and 2 bases from J, with 10 bases in between. The CDR3 nucleotides are TGTGCCAGCAGCTTCGGGACAATACAAGAGACCCAGTACTTC. Translated: CASSFGTIQETQYF.

The CDR3 region is CASTRAGGPLDEQFF. CDR3 bases: TGTGCCAGCACAAGGGCGGGGGGGCCTCTCGATGAGCAGTTCTTC. V gene TRBV2 combines with J gene TRBJ2-1, with TRBD2 matching over 9 bases. Per germline, CDR1 SNHLY and CDR2 FYNNEI. V shed 7 bases, J shed 8 bases, and the junction held 12 bases outside the gene matches. The CDR3 spans 15 residues. Supplemented by reference TRBV2 and TRBJ2-1, the full variable domain reads EPEVTQTPSHQVTQMGQEVILRCVPISNHLYFYWYRQILGQKVEFLVSFYNNEISEKSEIFDDQFSVERPDGSNFTLKIRSTKLEDSAMYFCASTRAGGPLDEQFFGPGTRLTVL.

V and J are TRBV7-9 and TRBJ1-6, with TRBD1 matching 8 bases. Germline assignment: CDR1 SEHNR and CDR2 FQNEAQ (reference sequence). This CDR3 has 15 residues. V was pared by 2 bases and J by 11 bases, with 8 bases of the junction left unmatched. Here the CDR3 reads CASSLFQTGEAPLHF. The CDR3 DNA reads as TGTGCCAGCAGCTTATTCCAGACAGGGGAGGCACCCCTCCACTTT. Full variable domain (outside the CDR3, taken from reference TRBV7-9 and TRBJ1-6): DTGVSQNPRHKITKRGQNVTFRCDPISEHNRLYWYRQTLGQGPEFLTYFQNEAQLEKSRLLSDRFSAERPKGSFSTLEIQRTEQGDSAMYLCASSLFQTGEAPLHFGNGTRLTVT.

The chain uses TRBV6-6 and TRBJ1-1; D is uncertain. With 5 bases removed from V and 5 bases from J, the gap between germline ends came to 18 bases. Germline V gives CDR1 MNHNY, CDR2 SVGAGI (reference sequence). The length of the CDR3 is 15 residues. The CDR3 nucleotides are TGTGCCAGCAGTAACCAGGAGGGTTACTCTACTGAAGCTTTCTTT. Its translation is CASSNQEGYSTEAFF.

This clone has only one observation. The CDR3 coding sequence is TGCGCCAGCAGCTTGTCGGCGCGGGGTTCGCAAGAGACCCAGTACTTC. This gives the protein CASSLSARGSQETQYF. This chain connects TRBV5-1 to TRBJ2-5; D perhaps matches TRBD2 (6 bases). The length of the CDR3 is 16 residues. Trimming took off 1 base at V and 2 bases at J, with 15 bases between the two ends. CDR1 and CDR2 (germline): SGHRS, YFSETQ.

This clone was detected only once. V is TRBV15 and J is TRBJ2-7; 10 nucleotides line up with TRBD1. CDR3 length: 14 residues. With 3 bases clipped from V and 5 bases from J, the junction kept 4 bases outside the gene matches. Germline CDR1 and CDR2: LNHNV and YYDKDF (reference sequence). The CDR3 DNA sequence: TGTGCCACCAGCAGGGGGGACAGGGGTAACGAGCAGTACTTC. This codes for CATSRGDRGNEQYF.

The chain couples TRBV30 to TRBJ2-7; possible D gene TRBD2, 7 bases. Trimming pared 0 bases from V and 1 base from J, leaving 13 bases between. This CDR3 contains 15 residues. CDR1 is GTSNPN, CDR2 SVGIG, per germline (reference sequence). The CDR3 loop is CAWSVRGGGSYEQYF. DNA for the CDR3: TGTGCCTGGAGTGTACGAGGGGGAGGGTCCTACGAGCAGTACTTC.

This clone has a single count. The CDR3 spells CASSDQDRDPYNSPLHF. As DNA, the CDR3 is TGTGCCAGCAGTGACCAGGACAGGGATCCCTATAATTCACCCCTCCACTTT. This chain connects TRBV6-1 to TRBJ1-6, with 8 positions matching TRBD1. The V gene's germline CDR1 is MNHNS and CDR2 SASEGT. V was pared by 3 bases and J by 2 bases, with 6 bases of the junction left unmatched. The CDR3 runs 17 residues.

This clone was seen more than once but under ten times. The rearrangement uses TRBV27 and TRBJ1-2, with D maybe TRBD1 (6 bases). The CDR3 is 11 residues long. CDR1 and CDR2 from the germline V gene are MNHEY and SMNVEV (reference sequence). Trimming stripped 6 bases from V and 4 bases from J, with 6 bases between. The CDR3 nucleotides are TGTGCCAGCAGGGACAGCTATGGCTACACCTTC. Its protein product is CASRDSYGYTF.

V gene TRBV5-5 combines with J gene TRBJ2-7; a possible D gene is TRBD2 (5 bases). Between the trimmed V and J ends, which lost 4 bases and 4 bases, there was a span of 9 bases. Germline V lookup: CDR1 SGHKS, CDR2 YYEKEE (reference sequence). The CDR3 runs 12 residues. CDR3 DNA sequence: TGTGCCAGCAGCCCGGGAACGTACGAGCAGTACTTC. Protein product: CASSPGTYEQYF.

This clone came up once. The rearrangement joins TRBV29-1 to TRBJ1-2, with D possibly TRBD1 on 5 matching bases. Germline CDR1 reads SQVTM; CDR2 reads ANQGSEA. The CDR3 length is 15 residues. The V end lost 0 bases, the J end lost 3 bases, and 14 bases lay between the germline ends. CDR3 DNA: TGCAGCGTTGAAGATTGGGGCAAGGGCCACTATGGCTACACCTTC. This encodes CSVEDWGKGHYGYTF.

V is TRBV19 and J is TRBJ2-3; 7 nucleotides agree with TRBD2. This CDR3 is 14 amino acids long. Trimming took 6 bases from V and 2 from J; bases not matched to a gene: 5. Germline-derived CDR1 and CDR2 are LNHDA and SQIVND (reference sequence). CDR3 sequence reads: CASRMSGVTDTQYF. CDR3 coding DNA: TGTGCCAGTAGGATGAGCGGGGTCACAGATACGCAGTATTTT.

This chain uses TRBV6-5 with TRBJ1-1; weak D call: TRBD1 (6 bases). Trimming left V 2 bases short and J 9 bases short, with 16 bases between. The CDR3 is 14 amino acids. Germline V gene lookup returns CDR1 MNHEY and CDR2 SVGAGI. The CDR3 DNA reads TGTGCCAGCAGTTACGCATTAGGACAGAGAAAAGCTTTCTTT. Encoded protein: CASSYALGQRKAFF.

This chain joins TRBV7-6 and TRBJ2-3, with a weak D call TRBD2 (6 bases). The CDR3 is 15 residues long. V shed 1 base and J shed 0 bases, with 8 bases lying between them. CDR1 is SGHVS, CDR2 FNYEAQ, per germline. The CDR3 sequence: CASSLGGTSTDTQYF. CDR3 bases: TGTGCCAGCAGCTTAGGGGGGACTAGCACAGATACGCAGTATTTT.

The V call is TRBV18, the J call TRBJ2-7; 7 nucleotides align to TRBD2. CDR3 length: 21 amino acids. J gave up 0 bases and V 3 bases, and 23 bases lay outside the gene matches. The germline V gene encodes CDR1 KGHSH and CDR2 LQKENI. In DNA, the CDR3 is TGTGCCAGCTCACCCGTGGGAAGGGCGGGGGAACTAGGTTTATTCTCCTACGAGCAGTACTTC. Encoded protein: CASSPVGRAGELGLFSYEQYF. Supplemented by reference TRBV18 and TRBJ2-7, the full variable domain reads NAGVMQNPRHLVRRRGQEARLRCSPMKGHSHVYWYRQLPEEGLKFMVYLQKENIIDESGMPKERFSAEFPKEGPSILRIQQVVRGDSAAYFCASSPVGRAGELGLFSYEQYFGPGTRLTVT.

The chain links TRBV5-1 to TRBJ2-2; no firm D call. The CDR3 runs to 15 residues. Per germline, CDR1 SGHRS and CDR2 YFSETQ. V was trimmed by 0 bases and J by 0 bases, leaving 6 bases between them. The CDR3 here is CASSLGLPNTGELFF. The CDR3 DNA is TGCGCCAGCAGCTTGGGACTGCCGAACACCGGGGAGCTGTTTTTT. The full variable domain, its missing parts supplied by reference TRBV5-1 and TRBJ2-2, is KAGVTQTPRYLIKTRGQQVTLSCSPISGHRSVSWYQQTPGQGLQFLFEYFSETQRNKGNFPGRFSGRQFSNSRSEMNVSTLELGDSALYLCASSLGLPNTGELFFGEGSRLTVL.

The J gene is TRBJ1-2, the V gene TRBV5-4; 7 positions agree with TRBD1. This CDR3 has 12 residues. Germline CDR1 reads SGHNT; CDR2 reads YYREEE (reference sequence). The J segment lost 6 bases and the V segment lost 2 bases, leaving 1 base of the junction unmatched. The CDR3 coding sequence is TGTGCCAGCAGCTTCGACAGGGATGGCTACACCTTC. Residues: CASSFDRDGYTF.

The chain uses TRBV19 and TRBJ2-1, with TRBD1 matching 9 bases. J was trimmed by 3 bases and V by 3 bases; bases with no gene match: 3. The CDR3 runs to 15 residues. CDR1 and CDR2 from the germline V gene are LNHDA and SQIVND (reference sequence). The CDR3 is CASSIRTGDYNEQFF. The CDR3 DNA sequence: TGTGCCAGTAGTATCCGGACAGGGGACTACAATGAGCAGTTCTTC.

The gene calls are TRBV2 and TRBJ2-5, with D possibly TRBD2 on 6 matching bases. The CDR3 runs 16 residues. The germline V and J ends were trimmed by 6 bases and 1 base, with 18 bases remaining between them. CDR1 is SNHLY, CDR2 FYNNEI, per germline. The CDR3 reads CASRPPGGGAQETQYF. The CDR3 bases are TGTGCCAGCAGGCCCCCAGGCGGAGGGGCCCAAGAGACCCAGTACTTC.

This chain links TRBV25-1 with TRBJ2-3, with TRBD1 as a possible D gene (7 bases). V was shortened by 6 bases and J by 4 bases, with 17 bases between the two germline ends. The CDR3 totals 15 residues. Germline V CDR1 and CDR2: MGHDK, SYGVNS. The CDR3 loop reads CASRTGRGDPDTQYF. CDR3 in DNA: TGTGCCAGCAGGACGGGCAGGGGGGACCCAGATACGCAGTATTTT.

Turning to this clone: One end of the junction does not line up with germline, which may come from a read error. The CDR3 sequence: CAWRLNGGAVLHF. The CDR3 nucleotides are TGTGCCTGGAGGTTGAACGGGGGGGCCGTGTTGCACTTC. The gene calls are TRBV30 and TRBJ2-5; 8 bases match TRBD2. CDR1 and CDR2 (germline): GTSNPN, SVGIG (reference sequence). This CDR3 spans 13 amino acids.

This clone was counted a few times. This chain joins TRBV6-1 and TRBJ2-2, with D tentatively TRBD2 (6 bases). Trimming removed 2 bases at V and 1 base at J, with 8 bases between. The CDR3 runs 15 residues. CDR1 and CDR2 from the germline V gene are MNHNS and SASEGT. The CDR3 DNA sequence: TGTGCCAGCAGTGAATCGGGAGAGAACACCGGGGAGCTGTTTTTT. As protein: CASSESGENTGELFF.

The CDR3 bases are TGTGCCAGCAACGAGGGGGCAACTGGAAACACCATATATTTT. Its translation is CASNEGATGNTIYF. The rearrangement uses TRBV2 and TRBJ1-3; 7 nucleotides agree with TRBD1. Trimming took 7 bases from V and 2 from J; bases not matched to a gene: 5. In germline, CDR1 is SNHLY, CDR2 FYNNEI. CDR3 length equals 14 residues. Based on the CDR3 plus reference TRBV2 and TRBJ1-3, the full variable domain is EPEVTQTPSHQVTQMGQEVILRCVPISNHLYFYWYRQILGQKVEFLVSFYNNEISEKSEIFDDQFSVERPDGSNFTLKIRSTKLEDSAMYFCASNEGATGNTIYFGEGSWLTVV.

The chain is built from TRBV18 and TRBJ1-1; 7 nucleotides align to TRBD1. Germline values: CDR1 KGHSH, CDR2 LQKENI. Trimming took 3 bases from V and 5 from J; bases not matched to a gene: 9. CDR3 length: 15 amino acids. CDR3 amino acids: CASSPLGGEGTEAFF. Written as DNA, the CDR3 is TGTGCCAGCTCACCTCTAGGGGGCGAGGGAACTGAAGCTTTCTTT. The whole variable domain, remainder taken from reference TRBV18 and TRBJ1-1, is NAGVMQNPRHLVRRRGQEARLRCSPMKGHSHVYWYRQLPEEGLKFMVYLQKENIIDESGMPKERFSAEFPKEGPSILRIQQVVRGDSAAYFCASSPLGGEGTEAFFGQGTRLTVV.

The CDR3 sequence: CASSLSYQETQYF. CDR3 DNA sequence: TGTGCCAGCAGCTTGTCTTATCAGGAGACCCAGTACTTC. The chain has TRBV5-4 and TRBJ2-5; D is uncertain. V shed 1 base and J shed 5 bases, with 9 bases lying between them. CDR3 length: 13 residues. The germline V gene has CDR1 SGHNT and CDR2 YYREEE (reference sequence).

The chain uses TRBV5-6 and TRBJ2-7; 7 nucleotides agree with TRBD1. J was trimmed by 0 bases and V by 2 bases; bases with no gene match: 14. Looked up from germline, CDR1 is SGHDT and CDR2 is YYEEEE. This CDR3 contains 18 residues. DNA of the CDR3: TGTGCCAGCAGCTTCTTCTTGCCCCGGGACAGACACTCCTACGAGCAGTACTTC. This encodes CASSFFLPRDRHSYEQYF.

V and J are TRBV2 and TRBJ2-3, with 11 bases that match TRBD2. The germline gives CDR1 SNHLY, CDR2 FYNNEI. The CDR3 is 11 residues long. V was clipped by 5 bases and J by 13 bases; unmatched bases: 2. This CDR3 reads CASSTTSGEYF. In DNA, the CDR3 is TGTGCCAGCAGTACGACTAGCGGGGAGTATTTT.

The genes are TRBV29-1 and TRBJ1-1, with D possibly matching TRBD1 (6 bases). The germline V gene has CDR1 SQVTM and CDR2 ANQGSEA. V was cut by 3 bases and J by 5 bases, with 13 bases left in between. The CDR3 runs to 13 residues. DNA of the CDR3: TGCAGCGTTGAGAGACAGGTGAGAACTGAAGCTTTCTTT. It codes for CSVERQVRTEAFF.